The 32 T cell receptor beta chains in this list originate from one sample, sequenced in a study of cytomegalovirus exposure and HLA in healthy donors. Primers: 60 Vbeta forward and 13 Jbeta reverse. Using immunoSEQ multiplex PCR, the repertoire was profiled, and TCRdb retains in-frame clones only, with some absent. In the table there are 160,000 or so clones, around 77% of which are singletons. The sequenced sample consisted of PBMCs. These receptors were collected from a man aged 55 to 70 in good health and CMV-seronegative.

This chain links TRBV5-6 with TRBJ1-1; TRBD1 might be the D (5 bases). Trimming cost V 1 base and J 0 bases, with 7 bases left between them. CDR3 length: 14 amino acids. Per the germline V gene, CDR1 is SGHDT and CDR2 is YYEEEE. The CDR3, as DNA: TGTGCCAGCAGCTTGAGGGGCATGAACACTGAAGCTTTCTTT. Its translation: CASSLRGMNTEAFF.

The chain uses TRBV30 and TRBJ1-5; 8 positions match TRBD1. Trimming at V came to 2 bases and at J to 3 bases, leaving 6 bases not matched to a gene. The CDR3 totals 15 residues. Germline V lookup: CDR1 GTSNPN, CDR2 SVGIG (reference sequence). CDR3 loop: CAWSIGTGNNQPQHF. CDR3 nucleotide sequence: TGTGCCTGGAGTATAGGGACAGGAAACAATCAGCCCCAGCATTTT.

Concerning this clone: Germline is not matched at one junction end, which may reflect a read error. The J gene is TRBJ1-5, the V gene TRBV5-6, with a possible D match to TRBD1 (6 bases). The CDR3 length is 14 residues. The germline V gene encodes CDR1 SGHDT and CDR2 YYEEEE. The CDR3 spells CASSSGVSNQPQNF. CDR3 nucleotide sequence: TGTGCCAGCAGCTCAGGGGTGAGCAATCAGCCCCAGAATTTT.

The rearrangement links TRBV5-1 to TRBJ2-5; D gene uncertain. The end of the DNA fits TRBJ2-7 better, so the J call may be wrong. Per the germline V gene, CDR1 is SGHRS and CDR2 is YFSETQ. CDR3 size: 14 residues. This CDR3 reads CASSLDRPSYEQYF. In DNA, the CDR3 is TGCGCCAGCAGCTTGGACAGACCCTCCTACGAGCAGTACTTC.

This rearrangement joins TRBV27 to TRBJ2-7; D possibly corresponds to TRBD2 (5 bases). CDR3 length: 13 residues. V was trimmed by 5 bases and J by 3 bases, leaving 11 bases between them. Germline loops: CDR1 MNHEY, CDR2 SMNVEV (reference sequence). The CDR3 reads CASSATTSYEQYF. CDR3 coding DNA: TGTGCCAGCAGTGCGACCACTAGCTACGAGCAGTACTTC.

This clone occurred a few times. The rearrangement joins TRBV28 to TRBJ2-3; TRBD2 matches at 8 bases. The CDR3 consists of 14 residues. V lost 5 bases, J lost 1 base, and 2 bases stayed unmatched. From germline, CDR1 is MDHEN and CDR2 SYDVKM. CDR3 nucleotide sequence: TGTGCCAGCAGTAGCGGGAGCGGCACAGATACGCAGTATTTT. This gives the protein CASSSGSGTDTQYF.

CDR3 bases: TGTGCCAGCAGCCACCCGAAAGGGGGTCAGTACAATGAGCAGTTCTTC. Amino acids: CASSHPKGGQYNEQFF. The V gene is TRBV5-4, the J gene TRBJ2-1; D is possibly TRBD1 (6 bases). From germline, CDR1 is SGHNT and CDR2 YYREEE (reference sequence). This CDR3 has 16 residues. Trimming removed 4 bases from V and 4 bases from J, with 18 bases in between.

The V and J genes are TRBV9 and TRBJ2-1; 9 nucleotides align to TRBD2. Germline V gives CDR1 SGDLS, CDR2 YYNGEE. The CDR3 totals 17 residues. V shed 0 bases, J shed 8 bases, and the junction held 12 bases outside the gene matches. The CDR3 DNA sequence: TGTGCCAGCAGCGTAGTCATAGGTGGCGGGAGGGGCGATGAGCAGTTCTTC. As protein: CASSVVIGGGRGDEQFF.

The chain carries TRBV5-1 and TRBJ1-5; D unresolved. CDR1 is SGHRS and CDR2 is YFSETQ in the germline V gene. The CDR3 consists of 13 residues. V was clipped by 3 bases and J by 6 bases, with 10 bases between them. The CDR3 reads CASSSTGSQPQHF. In nucleotides, the CDR3 is TGCGCCAGCAGCTCCACTGGGAGTCAGCCCCAGCATTTT.

The gene calls are TRBV4-2 and TRBJ1-3; TRBD1 matches 7 bases. J gave up 3 bases and V 4 bases, and 3 bases lay outside the gene matches. The V gene's germline CDR1 is LGHNA and CDR2 YNFKEQ. The length of the CDR3 is 14 residues. CDR3 sequence: CASSPGTDGNTIYF. The CDR3 DNA follows: TGTGCCAGCAGCCCTGGGACAGATGGAAACACCATATATTTT.

The gene calls are TRBV4-1 and TRBJ2-6; 7 bases are shared with TRBD1. V was pared by 0 bases and J by 6 bases, with 8 bases of the junction left unmatched. Germline CDR1 and CDR2: MGHRA and YSYEKL. This CDR3 comprises 17 residues. CDR3 sequence (DNA): TGCGCCAGCAGCCAAGAGGGAAGACAGGGTACGGCCAACGTCCTGACTTTC. It translates to CASSQEGRQGTANVLTF.

V and J are TRBV11-3 and TRBJ2-5, with D perhaps TRBD2 (5 bases). Germline-derived CDR1 and CDR2 are SGHNT and YENEEA. The CDR3 is 13 residues long. V lost 3 bases to trimming and J lost 3 bases, with 8 bases between them. For the CDR3, the DNA is TGTGCCAGCAGCTTCACGAGGGAAGAGACCCAGTACTTC. It is translated as CASSFTREETQYF.

This clone was seen only once. V is TRBV5-8 and J is TRBJ2-7; 8 positions agree with TRBD1. The CDR3 spans 14 residues. CDR1 and CDR2 from the germline V gene are SGHTS and YDEGEE. V dropped 4 bases and J dropped 5; count of bases not matched to a gene: 8. CDR3 DNA: TGTGCCAGCAGCCTAGGACAGGGACTCCACGAGCAGTACTTC. Protein sequence: CASSLGQGLHEQYF.

The chain has TRBV19 and TRBJ2-4, with D perhaps TRBD1 (5 bases). The CDR3 has 14 residues. V was cut by 4 bases and J by 1 base, with 8 bases left in between. Germline loops: CDR1 LNHDA, CDR2 SQIVND (reference sequence). CDR3 protein: CASSNAGAKNIQYF. As DNA, the CDR3 is TGTGCCAGTAGTAATGCAGGGGCCAAAAACATTCAGTACTTC.

The rearrangement links TRBV4-2 to TRBJ2-2, with 8 positions matching TRBD2. The V segment lost 4 bases and the J segment 7 bases; nucleotides outside the gene matches: 8. The germline gives CDR1 LGHNA, CDR2 YNFKEQ. CDR3 size: 15 residues. The DNA for the CDR3 is TGTGCCAGCAGCCTCTTAGCGGGGTCGATCGGGGAGCTGTTTTTT. Its translation is CASSLLAGSIGELFF.

The chain recombines TRBV5-6 with TRBJ1-5; 8 bases agree with TRBD1. J was trimmed by 4 bases and V by 2 bases; bases with no gene match: 2. CDR3 length equals 14 residues. Germline V gene lookup returns CDR1 SGHDT and CDR2 YYEEEE. Written as DNA, the CDR3 is TGTGCCAGCAGCTTTGGGACAGGAAATCAGCCCCAGCATTTT. Amino acids: CASSFGTGNQPQHF.

V usage is TRBV4-1 and J usage is TRBJ2-1, with 7 positions matching TRBD2. Germline values: CDR1 MGHRA, CDR2 YSYEKL. Germline trimming cut 1 base from V and 7 bases from J; bases unmatched to any gene: 10. The CDR3 totals 16 residues. The CDR3 spells CASSQAFGGAGNEQFF. CDR3 coding DNA: TGCGCCAGCAGCCAAGCGTTCGGGGGAGCGGGGAATGAGCAGTTCTTC.

The V call is TRBV5-1, the J call TRBJ2-2, with TRBD2 matching over 11 bases. With 4 bases clipped from V and 0 bases from J, the junction kept 2 bases outside the gene matches. CDR1 is SGHRS and CDR2 is YFSETQ in the germline V gene. The CDR3 is made up of 16 amino acids. This CDR3 reads CASSRGLAANTGELFF. As DNA, the CDR3 is TGCGCCAGCAGCAGGGGACTAGCGGCGAACACCGGGGAGCTGTTTTTT.

Remarks on this clone: Germline is not matched at one junction end, which may reflect a read error. The chain carries TRBV5-4 and TRBJ1-4; D not certain. Looked up from germline, CDR1 is SGHNT and CDR2 is YYREEE (reference sequence). The CDR3 is 14 residues long. CDR3 amino acids: CASSPSLANEKLLF. In nucleotides, the CDR3 is TGTGCCAGCAGCCCGTCATTAGCTAATGAAAAACTGCTTTTT.

V usage is TRBV2 and J usage is TRBJ2-1, with 7 positions matching TRBD1. Losses at the gene ends were 6 bases for V and 6 bases for J; bases not matched to a gene: 5. Germline CDR1 SNHLY, CDR2 FYNNEI. The CDR3 is made up of 13 amino acids. The CDR3 is CASRDRRINEQFF. CDR3 nucleotide sequence: TGTGCCAGCAGGGACAGGAGGATCAATGAGCAGTTCTTC.

V and J are TRBV11-3 and TRBJ2-2, with 7 bases matching TRBD1. CDR1 and CDR2 from the germline V gene are SGHNT and YENEEA. V lost 5 bases, J lost 4 bases, and 4 bases stayed unmatched. The CDR3 sequence is 14 residues long. The DNA of the CDR3 is TGTGCCAGCAGCCGACAGGGAAGCACCGGGGAGCTGTTTTTT. Translating gives CASSRQGSTGELFF. The full variable domain, rest sourced from reference TRBV11-3 and TRBJ2-2, is EAGVVQSPRYKIIEKKQPVAFWCNPISGHNTLYWYLQNLGQGPELLIRYENEEAVDDSQLPKDRFSAERLKGVDSTLKIQPAELGDSAVYLCASSRQGSTGELFFGEGSRLTVL.

V usage is TRBV5-1 and J usage is TRBJ2-1; 13 bases fit TRBD2. CDR1 is SGHRS, CDR2 YFSETQ, per germline. The CDR3 has 16 residues. V was pared by 3 bases and J by 6 bases, with 6 bases of the junction left unmatched. CDR3 nucleotides: TGCGCCAGCAGCTCGGAGACTAGCGGGGGGTTCAATGAGCAGTTCTTC. This sequence encodes CASSSETSGGFNEQFF.

In this sample, this clone turned up a few times. The J gene is TRBJ1-2, the V gene TRBV5-1; TRBD1 matches 7 bases. CDR3 size: 12 residues. The trim removed 4 bases at V and 8 bases at J, leaving 5 bases unmatched. Germline assignment: CDR1 SGHRS and CDR2 YFSETQ. The CDR3 nucleotides read TGCGCCAGCAGCATAGACAGGGACGGCTACACCTTC. This encodes CASSIDRDGYTF.

This clone was found a few times. The J gene is TRBJ1-1, the V gene TRBV30; no firm D call. V lost 5 bases and J lost 0, with 10 bases in between. The CDR3 consists of 13 residues. Germline lookup yields CDR1 GTSNPN and CDR2 SVGIG (reference sequence). Here the CDR3 DNA reads TGTGCCTGGCCCTATGCTTTGAACACTGAAGCTTTCTTT. Translated, it gives CAWPYALNTEAFF.

The chain recombines TRBV5-4 with TRBJ2-5; a possible D gene is TRBD2 (5 bases). The CDR3 sequence is 14 residues long. V lost 3 bases and J 3 bases, leaving 12 bases between the germline ends. The V gene's germline CDR1 is SGHNT and CDR2 YYREEE (reference sequence). In nucleotides, the CDR3 is TGTGCCAGCAGCTGGACTGGAGCCAAAGAGACCCAGTACTTC. As protein: CASSWTGAKETQYF.

The CDR3, as DNA: TGTGCCAGCAGTCCCTGTACGCAGTATTTT. Protein sequence: CASSPCTQYF. The rearrangement joins TRBV6-5 to TRBJ2-3, with D uncertain. The CDR3 is 10 amino acids. V lost 5 bases and J 8 bases, leaving 5 bases between the germline ends. Looked up from germline, CDR1 is MNHEY and CDR2 is SVGAGI.

The chain couples TRBV7-3 to TRBJ2-2, with 10 positions matching TRBD2. Germline lookup yields CDR1 SGHTA and CDR2 FQGTGA. The CDR3 covers 15 residues. The J segment lost 5 bases and the V segment lost 5 bases, leaving 5 bases of the junction unmatched. The DNA of the CDR3 is TGTGCCAGCAGCCCGCTAGCGGGAGAGACCGGGGAGCTGTTTTTT. Translated, it gives CASSPLAGETGELFF.

This chain connects TRBV7-9 to TRBJ1-6, with TRBD1 matching 7 bases. Germline V gene sequence: CDR1 SEHNR, CDR2 FQNEAQ (reference sequence). CDR3 length equals 13 residues. Trimming at V came to 6 bases and at J to 9 bases, leaving 5 bases not matched to a gene. DNA of the CDR3: TGTGCCAGCAGGCCAGGGGGTTCTTCACCCCTCCACTTT. Translation: CASRPGGSSPLHF.

This clone was recorded only once. The rearrangement uses TRBV25-1 and TRBJ2-5; TRBD1 matches 8 bases. Per germline, CDR1 MGHDK and CDR2 SYGVNS. The CDR3 contains 16 residues. Trimming took 6 bases from V and 4 from J; bases not matched to a gene: 13. As DNA, the CDR3 is TGTGCCAGCAGCTTCAGTGGTGTCAGGGGGCTAGAGACCCAGTACTTC. This gives the protein CASSFSGVRGLETQYF. Complete variable domain (other parts from reference TRBV25-1 and TRBJ2-5): EADIYQTPRYLVIGTGKKITLECSQTMGHDKMYWYQQDPGMELHLIHYSYGVNSTEKGDLSSESTVSRIRTEHFPLTLESARPSHTSQYLCASSFSGVRGLETQYFGPGTRLLVL.

The rearrangement uses TRBV9 and TRBJ2-1; 10 bases map to TRBD2. The germline V gene encodes CDR1 SGDLS and CDR2 YYNGEE. The CDR3 extends over 15 amino acids. V trimming: 4 bases; J trimming: 4 bases; junction bases outside the gene matches: 5. The CDR3 loop is CASSSPTSGYNEQFF. CDR3 DNA: TGTGCCAGCAGCTCCCCGACTAGCGGGTACAATGAGCAGTTCTTC.

This chain uses TRBV7-9 with TRBJ1-1; D call uncertain. In germline, CDR1 is SEHNR, CDR2 FQNEAQ (reference sequence). V lost 5 bases and J lost 2, with 15 bases in between. This CDR3 is 15 amino acids long. The CDR3 nucleotides are TGTGCCAGCAGCCCCCTTGTCACACCCAACACTGAAGCTTTCTTT. This sequence encodes CASSPLVTPNTEAFF. Variable domain in full (rest from reference TRBV7-9 and TRBJ1-1): DTGVSQNPRHKITKRGQNVTFRCDPISEHNRLYWYRQTLGQGPEFLTYFQNEAQLEKSRLLSDRFSAERPKGSFSTLEIQRTEQGDSAMYLCASSPLVTPNTEAFFGQGTRLTVV.

The gene calls are TRBV27 and TRBJ1-1; D not resolved. Per germline, CDR1 MNHEY and CDR2 SMNVEV (reference sequence). The CDR3 consists of 15 residues. Trimming stripped 5 bases from V and 0 bases from J, with 13 bases between. The CDR3 sequence is CASSPWYGLNTEAFF. The CDR3 DNA reads TGTGCCAGCAGTCCTTGGTACGGGTTGAACACTGAAGCTTTCTTT.